This T cell receptor (beta chain) derives from a study of HIV-infected patients and healthy controls. TCRdb processed the 5' RACE reads anew with MiXCR; each CDR3 protein has one entry. The sample contains almost 65,000 distinct CDR3 sequences, approximately 21% of which appear only once. This CDR3 spans 14 amino acids. Germline V gene data show CDR1 as LNHDA and CDR2 as SQIVND (reference sequence). The V gene lost 6 bases and the J gene lost 0 bases, with 11 bases spanning the gap. This clonotype has ten or more counts. This rearrangement joins TRBV19 to TRBJ1-2; perhaps TRBD1 as D (6 bases). The sample comprised CD4+ T cells from blood. The receptor comes from a human donor in good health. The chain's CDR3 is CASRRTATNYGYTF. The CDR3, as DNA: TGTGCCAGTAGAAGGACAGCAACTAACTATGGCTACACCTTC.